One sample yielded the 21 T cell receptor beta chains listed below, sequenced in a study of molecular identifiers for immune sequencing clone quantification. TCRdb re-called the PCR reads with MiXCR, one entry per CDR3 protein. Altogether about 300,000 distinct CDR3 sequences are present, about 21% being singletons, with the ten largest covering 0.75% to 0.85%. The material sequenced was naive CD8+ T cells from blood, with Jurkat cell RNA spiked in. Subset of the sample: FACS-sorted CD8+CD4-CCR7+CD45RA+ naive T cells. The receptors were sampled from a human donor in good health. Some libraries in this study had Jurkat cell RNA spiked in.

On this clonotype: This may be a read error: a much more frequent sequence differs by one nucleotide. V and J are TRBV4-2 and TRBJ2-4, with 7 bases lining up with TRBD2. The CDR3 is 19 amino acids. V gave up 4 bases and J gave up 0 bases; unmatched junction bases: 15. The V gene's germline CDR1 is LGHNA and CDR2 YNFKEQ. The CDR3 spells CASSRDASWAGVAKNIQYF. The DNA for the CDR3 is TGTGCCAGCAGCCGAGACGCTTCTTGGGCGGGGGTAGCCAAAAACATTCAGTACTTC.

This clonotype has a count of ten or more. This sequence joins TRBV7-2 and TRBJ2-1; the D is unclear. Germline V gene lookup returns CDR1 SGHTA and CDR2 FQGNSA. V lost 2 bases and J 4 bases, leaving 3 bases between the germline ends. The CDR3 is 12 residues long. The CDR3 here is CASSLTYNEQFF. DNA for the CDR3: TGTGCCAGCAGCTTAACTTACAATGAGCAGTTCTTC.

This clonotype was seen a few times. The rearrangement uses TRBV11-1 and TRBJ2-7; 8 bases are shared with TRBD1. This CDR3 has 16 residues. The V gene end was trimmed by 4 bases and the J gene end by 3 bases; junction bases not matched to a gene: 11. Germline lookup yields CDR1 SGHAT and CDR2 FQDESV (reference sequence). The CDR3 bases are TGTGCCAGCAGCTCACTCGGTGATGGACAGGGCTACGAGCAGTACTTC. Its protein product is CASSSLGDGQGYEQYF.

Only a few counts were recorded for this clonotype. V is TRBV5-1 and J is TRBJ2-7, with D perhaps matching TRBD1 or TRBD2 (5 bases each). The germline V gene encodes CDR1 SGHRS and CDR2 YFSETQ. This CDR3 contains 14 residues. The V end lost 6 bases, the J end lost 5 bases, and 18 bases lay between the germline ends. The CDR3 region has the DNA TGCGCCAGCAACTTTCCAGGGACGAGGAACGAGCAGTACTTC. The encoded protein is CASNFPGTRNEQYF.

This clonotype was counted at least ten times. The chain recombines TRBV2 with TRBJ2-3; TRBD2 agrees at 11 bases. The junction had 6 bases not matched to a gene; V was cut back by 6 bases and J by 4 bases. The CDR3 totals 15 residues. Germline V CDR1 and CDR2: SNHLY, FYNNEI. The CDR3 DNA is TGTGCCAGCAGCGCACTAGCGGGGGTAGCAGATACGCAGTATTTT. Its translation: CASSALAGVADTQYF.

The sample holds many counts of this clonotype. This chain links TRBV7-9 with TRBJ2-3; TRBD1 matches at 7 bases. The CDR3 covers 16 residues. Losses at the gene ends were 5 bases for V and 2 bases for J; bases not matched to a gene: 10. Germline-derived CDR1 and CDR2 are SEHNR and FQNEAQ (reference sequence). The DNA of the CDR3 is TGTGCCAGCAGCCCGAGTCCGGGACAGAACACAGATACGCAGTATTTT. It encodes CASSPSPGQNTDTQYF.

This clonotype has just a few counts. The rearrangement links TRBV7-2 to TRBJ2-3; 11 nucleotides line up with TRBD2. Germline loops: CDR1 SGHTA, CDR2 FQGNSA. The trim removed 5 bases at V and 2 bases at J, leaving 12 bases unmatched. The CDR3 runs to 18 residues. Written as DNA, the CDR3 is TGTGCCAGCAGCAGGGGACTACTAGCGGGGGACTACACAGATACGCAGTATTTT. It encodes CASSRGLLAGDYTDTQYF.

A single count supports this clonotype. A much bigger clone sits one base away, suggesting this may be a read error. V usage is TRBV5-6 and J usage is TRBJ2-4; unclear D gene. Germline CDR1 and CDR2: SGHDT and YYEEEE. The CDR3 loop spans 14 amino acids. The CDR3 reads CTSSSQSAKNIQYF. CDR3 DNA: TGTACCAGCAGCTCCCAGAGTGCCAAAAACATTCAGTACTTC.

This clonotype appeared many times. The chain employs TRBV7-9 and TRBJ1-2; no reliable D call. Trimming cost V 4 bases and J 8 bases, with 14 bases left between them. The CDR3 runs to 13 residues. Germline values: CDR1 SEHNR, CDR2 FQNEAQ (reference sequence). The CDR3 loop reads CASSSEVALGYTF. For the CDR3, the DNA is TGTGCCAGCAGCTCCGAAGTTGCTTTAGGCTACACCTTC.

This clonotype appeared many times. V and J are TRBV28 and TRBJ2-7; 8 nucleotides align to TRBD1. The CDR3 covers 15 residues. CDR1 MDHEN and CDR2 SYDVKM come from the germline V gene. After removal of 5 bases from V and 3 bases from J, the junction contained 9 bases not matched to a gene. The CDR3, as DNA: TGTGCCAGCAGTCTGACGAAAGACAGGGGCTACGAGCAGTACTTC. Translating gives CASSLTKDRGYEQYF.

The chain combines TRBV10-2 with TRBJ2-3; 8 bases line up with TRBD2. Trimming took 7 bases from V and 4 from J; bases not matched to a gene: 10. Germline V gene lookup returns CDR1 WSHSY and CDR2 SAAADI. The CDR3 has 15 amino acids. CDR3 nucleotide sequence: TGCGCCAGCACCGGGAGGGGGGGCGCGGCAGATACGCAGTATTTT. Translating it yields CASTGRGGAADTQYF.

The sample holds one count of this clonotype. V usage is TRBV11-2 and J usage is TRBJ1-1, with TRBD1 as a possible D gene (6 bases). This CDR3 is 13 amino acids long. Trimming took off 3 bases at V and 5 bases at J, with 10 bases between the two ends. CDR1 SGHAT and CDR2 FQNNGV come from the germline V gene. The CDR3 DNA reads as TGTGCCAGCAGCTTCTACAGGGAGACTGAAGCTTTCTTT. It is translated as CASSFYRETEAFF.

This clonotype was recorded at least ten times. The chain carries TRBV9 and TRBJ2-3, with D hard to call. The CDR3 has 15 residues. V dropped 0 bases and J dropped 7 bases, with 15 bases sitting between them. Germline V gene lookup returns CDR1 SGDLS and CDR2 YYNGEE. CDR3 sequence: CASSVDAAVPYTQYF. As DNA, the CDR3 is TGTGCCAGCAGCGTAGACGCGGCAGTACCGTATACGCAGTATTTT.

A remark on this clonotype: A read error is possible here, since a much larger clone lies one base away. V and J are TRBV5-3 and TRBJ2-7; the D call may be TRBD1 or TRBD2 (5 bases each). TRBV5-3 is sorted into the ORF group, with uncertain function. The CDR3 has 13 residues. The CDR3: CASSSDNRGEQYF. The CDR3 DNA is TGTGCCAGCAGCTCGGACAATCGGGGCGAGCAGTACTTC.

In its sample, this clonotype was seen once. One base away lies a much larger clone, so this may be a sequencing read error. V usage is TRBV12-3 or TRBV12-4 and J usage is TRBJ2-5; unclear D gene. The CDR3 totals 13 residues. CDR3 in amino acids: CVSSLRVLETQYF. In DNA, the CDR3 is TGTGTCAGCAGTTTAAGGGTTTTGGAGACCCAGTACTTC.

This clonotype occurred many times. The chain links TRBV12-5 to TRBJ2-5; 10 bases align to TRBD1. Germline CDR1 is LGHNT and CDR2 is FRNRAP. This CDR3 region has 16 residues. Trimming removed 3 bases from V and 3 bases from J; junction bases left unmatched: 7. CDR3 nucleotides: TGTGCTAGTGGTTTCCCGGGACAGGGGACAGAAGAGACCCAGTACTTC. This codes for CASGFPGQGTEETQYF.

The sample holds a few counts of this clonotype. This sequence joins TRBV27 and TRBJ2-1; D ambiguous. Germline V CDR1 and CDR2: MNHEY, SMNVEV (reference sequence). There are 13 residues in the CDR3. Trimming left V 2 bases short and J 8 bases short, with 10 bases between. CDR3 coding DNA: TGTGCCAGCAGTTTAACTGGGTTGGATGAGCAGTTCTTC. Translating it yields CASSLTGLDEQFF.

The J gene is TRBJ2-5, the V gene TRBV27; 8 bases align to TRBD2. The CDR3 length is 17 residues. The V and J ends lost 4 bases and 0 bases, in that order; junction bases with no gene match: 10. Germline CDR1 is MNHEY and CDR2 is SMNVEV (reference sequence). CDR3 residues: CASSSRAGVIYQETQYF. The CDR3 DNA is TGTGCCAGCAGTTCCCGAGCGGGAGTAATCTACCAAGAGACCCAGTACTTC.

The sample holds a few counts of this clonotype. V usage is TRBV2 and J usage is TRBJ2-3; possible D gene TRBD1, 5 bases. The CDR3 covers 16 residues. Looked up from germline, CDR1 is SNHLY and CDR2 is FYNNEI. The ends were cut back, 0 bases at V and 4 bases at J, with 14 bases in the middle. CDR3 protein: CASSEAGDGLADTQYF. The CDR3 bases are TGTGCCAGCAGTGAAGCAGGGGATGGGCTGGCAGATACGCAGTATTTT.

CDR3 bases: TGCGCCAGCAGCTTGGAGCTAGCGGGAGGATACAATGAGCAGTTCTTC. This gives the protein CASSLELAGGYNEQFF. The chain carries TRBV5-1 and TRBJ2-1; 11 nucleotides agree with TRBD2. Germline V CDR1 and CDR2: SGHRS, YFSETQ. J gave up 4 bases and V 0 bases, and 3 bases lay outside the gene matches. The CDR3 has 16 residues.

This clonotype was seen repeatedly, ten times or more. V usage is TRBV7-9 and J usage is TRBJ1-2, with a tentative D call TRBD1 (6 bases). V lost 1 base to trimming and J lost 8 bases, with 11 bases between them. The CDR3 runs 13 residues. Germline lookup yields CDR1 SEHNR and CDR2 FQNEAQ (reference sequence). This CDR3 is CASSLGQAIGYTF. In DNA, the CDR3 is TGTGCCAGCAGCTTAGGACAGGCAATAGGCTACACCTTC.